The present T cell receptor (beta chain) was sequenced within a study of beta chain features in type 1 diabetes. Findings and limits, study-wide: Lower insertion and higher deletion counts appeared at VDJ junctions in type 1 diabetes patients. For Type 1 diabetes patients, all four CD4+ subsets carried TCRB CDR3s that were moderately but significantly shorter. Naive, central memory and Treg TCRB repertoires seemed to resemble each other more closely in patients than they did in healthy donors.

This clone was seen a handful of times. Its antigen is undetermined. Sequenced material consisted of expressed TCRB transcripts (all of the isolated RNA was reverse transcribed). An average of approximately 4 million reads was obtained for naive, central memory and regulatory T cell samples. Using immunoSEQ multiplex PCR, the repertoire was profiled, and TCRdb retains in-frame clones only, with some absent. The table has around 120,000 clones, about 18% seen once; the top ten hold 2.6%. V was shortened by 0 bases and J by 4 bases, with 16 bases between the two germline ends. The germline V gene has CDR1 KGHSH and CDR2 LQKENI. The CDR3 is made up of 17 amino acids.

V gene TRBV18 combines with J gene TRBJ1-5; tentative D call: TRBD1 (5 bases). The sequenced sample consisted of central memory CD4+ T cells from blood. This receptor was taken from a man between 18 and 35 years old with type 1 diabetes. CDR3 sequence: CASSPPVGGEPNQPQHF. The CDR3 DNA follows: TGTGCCAGCTCACCACCAGTCGGGGGAGAGCCTAATCAGCCCCAGCATTTT. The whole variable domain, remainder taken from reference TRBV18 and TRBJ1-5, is NAGVMQNPRHLVRRRGQEARLRCSPMKGHSHVYWYRQLPEEGLKFMVYLQKENIIDESGMPKERFSAEFPKEGPSILRIQQVVRGDSAAYFCASSPPVGGEPNQPQHFGDGTRLSIL.